The present entry profiles one T cell receptor beta chain with its context. It was with random hexamers that 0.5 to 1 ug RNA was reverse transcribed. Multiplex PCR with immunoSEQ amplified the TCR beta CDR3 across 54 Vbeta and 13 Jbeta. TCRdb reanalysed the immunoSEQ multiplex PCR reads using MiXCR and keeps one entry per CDR3 protein. The top ten clones hold less than 0.11% of a sample with roughly 250,000 distinct CDR3 sequences, almost 97% of them seen once. The CDR3 runs 11 residues. Germline CDR1 is SQVTM and CDR2 is ANQGSEA. This sample is drawn from a study of CD8 T cells in Susac syndrome. For the study at large: When blood was collected, patients with Susac syndrome were therapy-naive, were taking corticosteroids, or were receiving intravenous immunoglobulin alone.

TCR beta was sequenced from blood CD8+ and CD4+ T cells. Material: CD4+ T cells from PBMCs. V is TRBV29-1 and J is TRBJ1-1; possibly TRBD1 for D (5 bases). This TCR was recovered from a human donor with Susac syndrome. CDR3 residues: CAAGRNTEAFF. In DNA form, the CDR3 reads TGCGCCGCAGGGAGGAACACTGAAGCTTTCTTT.